This passage covers 24 T cell receptor beta chains from one sample sequenced in a study of T-cell memory formation after mild COVID-19. TCRdb re-derived calls from the 5' RACE reads in MiXCR, one entry per CDR3 protein. The sample records around 300,000 distinct CDR3 sequences, around 15% being singletons. The sample taken for sequencing was PBMCs or a T cell subset sorted from them (not recorded which). These receptors all stem from a man aged 18 to 29 who had mild COVID-19 (a few samples of this study predate the infection). Cell type and time point are not known.

The chain uses TRBV25-1 and TRBJ1-2; TRBD1 might be the D (6 bases). The CDR3 sequence is 16 residues long. Germline V gives CDR1 MGHDK, CDR2 SYGVNS. Trimming pared 3 bases from V and 4 bases from J, leaving 18 bases between. CDR3 sequence reads: CASSDPGQPWGYGYTF. The CDR3 nucleotides read TGTGCCAGCAGTGATCCCGGACAGCCGTGGGGCTATGGCTACACCTTC.

The sample holds a few counts of this clonotype. J is TRBJ2-7 and V is TRBV28; possibly TRBD2 for D (5 bases). CDR3 size: 13 residues. The germline V gene has CDR1 MDHEN and CDR2 SYDVKM. V lost 6 bases to trimming and J lost 0 bases, with 9 bases between them. The CDR3, as DNA: TGTGCCAGCAGACCAGACTACTCCTACGAGCAGTACGTC. Translating gives CASRPDYSYEQYV.

This clonotype has a handful of counts. CDR3 loop: CASSLTGYTDTQYF. DNA for the CDR3: TGTGCCAGCAGCCTGACTGGTTACACAGATACGCAGTATTTT. The chain employs TRBV7-2 and TRBJ2-3; no firm D call. This CDR3 has 14 amino acids. The ends were cut back, 5 bases at V and 2 bases at J, with 11 bases in the middle. Germline loops: CDR1 SGHTA, CDR2 FQGNSA.

The chain joins TRBV28 to TRBJ1-2; D is ambiguous. Per the germline V gene, CDR1 is MDHEN and CDR2 is SYDVKM. CDR3 length: 14 residues. V was cut by 3 bases and J by 3 bases, with 11 bases left in between. The CDR3 region has the DNA TGTGCCAGCAGTTTGGAGGGATGGGACTATGGCTACACCTTC. Encoded protein: CASSLEGWDYGYTF.

In its sample, this clonotype was seen a few times. V and J are TRBV18 and TRBJ1-2; a possible D gene is TRBD1 (5 bases). This CDR3 comprises 12 residues. V shed 2 bases and J shed 8 bases, with 9 bases lying between them. CDR1 and CDR2 (germline): KGHSH, LQKENI. In DNA, the CDR3 is TGTGCCAGCTCACCAGGGGCCGAGGGCTACACCTTC. This sequence encodes CASSPGAEGYTF.

V and J are TRBV7-3 and TRBJ2-3; D is uncertain. The V gene lost 5 bases and the J gene lost 4 bases, with 10 bases spanning the gap. The germline V gene encodes CDR1 SGHTA and CDR2 FQGTGA. The CDR3 covers 13 residues. Here the CDR3 reads CASSVIIADTQYF. CDR3 sequence (DNA): TGTGCCAGCAGCGTGATAATTGCAGATACGCAGTATTTT.

The chain employs TRBV2 and TRBJ2-6; maybe TRBD1 (6 bases). The germline V gene encodes CDR1 SNHLY and CDR2 FYNNEI. This CDR3 contains 18 residues. Trimming shortened V by 5 bases and J by 0 bases, and 17 bases separated the two germline ends. In DNA, the CDR3 is TGTGCCAGCAGTTCCCGACAGGCTATTTACTCTGGGGCCAACGTCCTGACTTTC. Its translation is CASSSRQAIYSGANVLTF.

This clonotype was found a few times. The CDR3 loop is CASSVSGGPDEQYF. In nucleotides, the CDR3 is TGTGCCAGCAGCGTTTCCGGGGGCCCAGACGAGCAGTACTTC. The chain links TRBV9 to TRBJ2-7, with D perhaps matching TRBD1 or TRBD2 (6 bases each). Per the germline V gene, CDR1 is SGDLS and CDR2 is YYNGEE. This CDR3 contains 14 residues. The ends were cut back, 2 bases at V and 5 bases at J, with 14 bases in the middle.

This clonotype was found once. CDR3 nucleotides: TGCAGTGCTAGCTATGGATCGGCCAAAAACATTCAGTACTTC. It specifies CSASYGSAKNIQYF. The chain links TRBV20-1 to TRBJ2-4, with no clear D. Trimming took 3 bases from V and 1 from J, leaving 10 bases between them. The CDR3 sequence is 14 residues long. Looked up from germline, CDR1 is DFQATT and CDR2 is SNEGSKA (reference sequence).

The V gene is TRBV12-3 or TRBV12-4, the J gene TRBJ2-5, with TRBD2 matching 8 bases. This CDR3 contains 15 residues. The V gene end was trimmed by 6 bases and the J gene end by 5 bases; junction bases not matched to a gene: 11. The CDR3 nucleotides are TGTGCCAGCAGATCCCACGGGGGGGTTCGGGAGACCCAGTACTTC. It translates to CASRSHGGVRETQYF.

The sample holds many counts of this clonotype. The chain has TRBV6-4 and TRBJ2-2, with D possibly TRBD1 on 5 matching bases. This CDR3 contains 13 residues. The V end lost 3 bases, the J end lost 3 bases, and 5 bases lay between the germline ends. Germline lookup yields CDR1 MRHNA and CDR2 SNTAGT. This CDR3 is CASSEGDTGELFF. As DNA, the CDR3 is TGTGCCAGCAGTGAAGGGGACACCGGGGAGCTGTTTTTT.

This clonotype was counted only a few times. This chain joins TRBV5-1 and TRBJ2-3; TRBD1 might be the D (6 bases). Trimming stripped 2 bases from V and 6 bases from J, with 16 bases between. The CDR3 sequence is 15 residues long. The germline gives CDR1 SGHRS, CDR2 YFSETQ. The CDR3 region is CASSLQGLALDTQYF. The CDR3 DNA is TGCGCCAGCAGCTTACAGGGTTTGGCATTGGATACGCAGTATTTT.

This clonotype was seen a few times. V usage is TRBV7-9 and J usage is TRBJ1-1; 7 positions match TRBD1. The CDR3 loop spans 11 amino acids. CDR1 is SEHNR and CDR2 is FQNEAQ in the germline V gene (reference sequence). The J segment lost 11 bases and the V segment lost 3 bases, leaving 3 bases of the junction unmatched. The CDR3 reads CASSFQGVAFF. The CDR3 coding sequence is TGTGCCAGCAGCTTTCAGGGGGTGGCTTTCTTT.

This clonotype was counted a few times. The chain employs TRBV20-1 and TRBJ2-5; unclear D gene. Trimming removed 5 bases at V and 1 base at J, with 11 bases between. CDR1 is DFQATT and CDR2 is SNEGSKA in the germline V gene (reference sequence). CDR3 size: 13 residues. The CDR3 sequence: CSAVPIAQETQYF. The CDR3 nucleotides are TGCAGTGCTGTCCCCATTGCCCAAGAGACCCAGTACTTC.

In this sample, this clonotype turned up a few times. The chain uses TRBV2 and TRBJ2-7; 10 nucleotides match TRBD2. After removal of 7 bases from V and 0 bases from J, the junction contained 3 bases not matched to a gene. The CDR3 spans 14 residues. The germline gives CDR1 SNHLY, CDR2 FYNNEI. DNA of the CDR3: TGTGCCAGCACTAGCGGGGGCCACTCCTACGAGCAGTACTTC. Translating gives CASTSGGHSYEQYF.

V is TRBV7-8 and J is TRBJ2-2; 7 bases map to TRBD2. Germline trimming cut 3 bases from V and 5 bases from J; bases unmatched to any gene: 6. In germline, CDR1 is SGHVS, CDR2 FQNEAQ. This CDR3 comprises 15 residues. The CDR3 DNA follows: TGTGCCAGCAGCTTCTTCCGGGGGGTAACCGGGGAGCTGTTTTTT. Translating gives CASSFFRGVTGELFF.

The J gene is TRBJ1-2, the V gene TRBV4-1, with unresolved D. The CDR3 has 15 amino acids. Germline assignment: CDR1 MGHRA and CDR2 YSYEKL. The V end was cut by 0 bases, the J end by 8 bases, with 16 bases between. The CDR3 spells CASSQDLRGVEGYTF. CDR3 nucleotides: TGCGCCAGCAGCCAAGATCTTCGGGGAGTGGAAGGCTACACCTTC.

This clonotype was detected only a few times. CDR3 region: CASSTGQVSTNEKLFF. The CDR3 region has the DNA TGTGCCAGCAGCACCGGACAGGTTTCAACTAATGAAAAACTGTTTTTT. The chain joins TRBV7-2 to TRBJ1-4; 7 nucleotides match TRBD1. Unmatched junction bases numbered 6, after V lost 5 bases and J lost 0 bases. Germline V gives CDR1 SGHTA, CDR2 FQGNSA. The CDR3 covers 16 residues.

This clonotype was seen more than once but under ten times. CDR3 sequence: CASRRVDYGYTF. In DNA, the CDR3 is TGTGCCAGCAGAAGGGTGGACTATGGCTACACCTTC. This chain joins TRBV5-5 and TRBJ1-2; D not resolved. Germline loops: CDR1 SGHKS, CDR2 YYEKEE (reference sequence). With 5 bases removed from V and 3 bases from J, the gap between germline ends came to 8 bases. CDR3 size: 12 residues.

The chain uses TRBV7-2 and TRBJ2-7; TRBD1 aligns across 7 bases. V was clipped by 3 bases and J by 0 bases; unmatched bases: 5. This CDR3 contains 15 residues. Germline CDR1 is SGHTA and CDR2 is FQGNSA. CDR3 loop: CASSFYRGGSYEQYV. The CDR3 coding sequence is TGTGCCAGCAGCTTTTACAGGGGTGGCTCCTACGAGCAGTACGTC.

The chain uses TRBV5-1 and TRBJ1-5; D uncertain. Germline V gene data show CDR1 as SGHRS and CDR2 as YFSETQ. V gave up 1 base and J gave up 0 bases, with 8 bases separating them. This CDR3 has 15 amino acids. The CDR3 DNA is TGCGCCAGCAGCTTGAACAGTGATAGCAATCAGCCCCAGCATTTT. Its protein product is CASSLNSDSNQPQHF.

This clonotype has more than one count but fewer than ten. The chain recombines TRBV4-3 with TRBJ1-3; perhaps TRBD1 as D (5 bases). The ends were cut back, 0 bases at V and 8 bases at J, with 17 bases in the middle. This CDR3 contains 16 residues. The germline V gene has CDR1 LGHNA and CDR2 YSLEER. The CDR3 DNA follows: TGCGCCAGCAGCCAAGATCTGTCCAGGGACTGGTACACCATATATTTT. It is translated as CASSQDLSRDWYTIYF.

The CDR3, as DNA: TGTGCCAGCAGTTCCCGCCCGGGACCTCCCCGCTCTGGGGCCAACGTCCTGACTTTC. Its protein is CASSSRPGPPRSGANVLTF. V is TRBV12-3 or TRBV12-4 and J is TRBJ2-6; the D gene could be TRBD1 or TRBD2 (5 bases each). Trimming pared 4 bases from V and 0 bases from J, leaving 19 bases between. This CDR3 is built from 19 residues.

The chain uses TRBV5-1 and TRBJ1-2, with TRBD1 matching 7 bases. Germline V gene lookup returns CDR1 SGHRS and CDR2 YFSETQ. The CDR3 has 16 amino acids. The V gene end was trimmed by 1 base and the J gene end by 0 bases; junction bases not matched to a gene: 6. Here the CDR3 DNA reads TGCGCCAGCAGCTTGTCGACAGGGAACCCTAACTATGGCTACACCTTC. Translating gives CASSLSTGNPNYGYTF.